The clone carrying this TCR beta chain was recorded a few times. The sample belongs to a study of blood T cell repertoires in COVID-19. The wider study: T cells, B-cell-depleted T cells, or PBMCs provided the cDNA or gDNA that served as material.

Participants had their cohort set by participant-reported clinical history. CDR1 is SNHLY, CDR2 FYNNEI, per germline. The V and J ends lost 5 bases and 5 bases respectively, with 6 bases between them. The CDR3 is 12 amino acids. Generated by immunoSEQ multiplex PCR, the TCRdb table keeps only in-frame clones and is missing some. The sample lists about 220,000 clones, 70% to 90% occurring once. The specimen sequenced was PBMCs or T cells enriched from blood (not recorded which). The sequence was obtained from a woman aged 50 to 60 with acute COVID-19. This chain uses TRBV2 with TRBJ2-2, with D unresolved. The CDR3, as DNA: TGTGCCAGCAGTTATACTACCGGGGAGCTGTTTTTT. Translated, it gives CASSYTTGELFF.